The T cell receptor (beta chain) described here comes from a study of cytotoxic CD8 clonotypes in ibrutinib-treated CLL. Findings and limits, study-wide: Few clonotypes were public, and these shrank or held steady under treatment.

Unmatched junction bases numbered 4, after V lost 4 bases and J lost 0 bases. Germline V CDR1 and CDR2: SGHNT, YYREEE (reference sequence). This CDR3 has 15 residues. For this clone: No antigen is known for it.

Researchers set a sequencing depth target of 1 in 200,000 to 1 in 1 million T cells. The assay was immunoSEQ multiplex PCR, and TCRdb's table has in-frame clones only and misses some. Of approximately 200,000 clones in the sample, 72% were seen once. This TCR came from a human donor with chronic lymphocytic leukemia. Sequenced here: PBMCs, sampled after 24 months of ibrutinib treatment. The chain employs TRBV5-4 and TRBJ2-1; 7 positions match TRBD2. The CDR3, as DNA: TGTGCCAGCAGCCGTTTAGCGGGCTCCTACAATGAGCAGTTCTTC. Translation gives CASSRLAGSYNEQFF. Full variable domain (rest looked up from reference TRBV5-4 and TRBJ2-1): ETGVTQSPTHLIKTRGQQVTLRCSSQSGHNTVSWYQQALGQGPQFIFQYYREEENGRGNFPPRFSGLQFPNYSSELNVNALELDDSALYLCASSRLAGSYNEQFFGPGTRLTVL.